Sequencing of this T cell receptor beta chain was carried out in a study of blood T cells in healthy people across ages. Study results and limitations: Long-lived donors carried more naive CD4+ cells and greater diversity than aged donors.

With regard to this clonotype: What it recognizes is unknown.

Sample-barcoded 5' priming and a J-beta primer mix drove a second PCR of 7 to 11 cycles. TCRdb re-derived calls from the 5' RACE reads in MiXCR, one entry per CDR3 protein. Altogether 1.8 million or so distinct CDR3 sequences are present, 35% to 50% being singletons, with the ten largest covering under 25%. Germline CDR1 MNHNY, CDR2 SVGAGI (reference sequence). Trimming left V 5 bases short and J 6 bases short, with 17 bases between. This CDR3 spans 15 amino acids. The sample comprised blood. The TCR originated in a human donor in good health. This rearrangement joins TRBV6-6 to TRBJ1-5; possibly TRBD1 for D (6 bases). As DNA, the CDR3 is TGTGCCAGCAGTCCCGGACAGTCCCGGGGTCAGCCCCAGCATTTT. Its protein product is CASSPGQSRGQPQHF.